This T cell receptor beta chain was captured by sequencing in a study of human T cells and chemical hapten exposure (dated by TCRdb to the early 2020s). Looking at the study overall: Libraries were pooled for sequencing, and per-sample TCR yields varied mainly because of small differences in library volumes within the pool. For every blood RNA sample, sequencing covered both the TCR alpha and TCR beta chains. In alopecia patients, the study followed how the peripheral blood TCR repertoire changed in vivo over primary and secondary sensitization to diphenylcyclopropenone (DPC), a hapten.

Unfractionated whole blood was collected in Tempus Blood RNA tubes, and total RNA was extracted from that blood. As TCR sequencing controls, roughly 5 healthy volunteers were used, with blood taken at day 0, 2 weeks and 6 weeks. Study-level results and caveats: The number of TCRs above 1 in 1000 frequency did not change with DPC sensitization; there was no evidence of global repertoire structure alterations. After repeated subsampling, changes were observed in the strength of the expansion versus patch-test correlation and in the threshold at which the correlation became significant.

To prepare the library, 5' RACE was applied. TCRdb lists the instrument as Illumina MiSeq. Library preparation attached unique molecular identifiers to individual cDNA molecules for quantitative, reproducible TCR counting. The source study handled its data this way. Samples had a median of approximately 93,000 TCRs, with a range from roughly 20,000 to 690,600. V, J and CDR3 annotation of the TCR reads was carried out using the Decombinator software suite. For PS versus PT1 abundance plots, all samples were subsampled to the same number of TCRs (28,000). TCRs were defined as expanded if absent before sensitization and observed at least eight times at the 2-week time point. TCRdb reprocessed the public reads (quality trimming at Q25 with fastp, clone calling with MiXCR) and kept in-frame beta chains. All rows with the same CDR3 protein become a single entry with the most common DNA and genes. The V and J calls were determined by TCRdb, not by the authors. This sample gives 120,000 to 150,000 distinct CDR3 sequences in total; around 4.1% of them show up just once. Together, the top ten hold over 1.1% of the sample.

This clonotype occurred many times. No cognate antigen has been identified for it. Nothing much larger sits one base from this clone, and base qualities are not available. Looking up the germline V gene (reference sequence) yields CDR1 SEHNR and CDR2 FQNEAQ. Germline trimming: 5 bases from V, 6 bases from J; junction bases outside gene matches: 26. The CDR3 sequence holds 21 residues, the cysteine and phenylalanine included. Only the CDR3 part of the read is kept: 63 bases, read in frame from the first base. The rearrangement combines TRBV7-9 with TRBJ2-2; the central 8 bases match TRBD2. The source is a female donor in good health. The nucleotides are TGTGCCAGCAGCCCAACCCCCCGACTGACGGGGGGGCCGGTGTCCGCCGGGGAGCTGTTTTTT. This yields the protein CASSPTPRLTGGPVSAGELFF. The CDR3 plus the reference TRBV7-9 and TRBJ2-2 genes for the other parts give the full variable domain: DTGVSQNPRHKITKRGQNVTFRCDPISEHNRLYWYRQTLGQGPEFLTYFQNEAQLEKSRLLSDRFSAERPKGSFSTLEIQRTEQGDSAMYLCASSPTPRLTGGPVSAGELFFGEGSRLTVL.